Described below is a single T cell receptor beta chain sequence and its context. Its target is not known. Three rounds of nested PCR, following a modified ARM-PCR protocol, produced the TCRbeta library. TCRdb fed the multiplex PCR reads into MiXCR, producing one record per CDR3 protein. The sample yields fewer than 85,000 distinct CDR3 sequences, around four fifths seen once. The CDR3 loop spans 16 amino acids. CDR1 MNHNY and CDR2 SVGAGI come from the germline V gene (reference sequence). Germline trimming cut 6 bases from V and 2 bases from J; bases unmatched to any gene: 8. RNA was extracted from bulk tissue without any cell sorting. These data belong to a study of tumor and adjacent non-tumor tissue in lung cancer. As for the study in general: The cohort had 12 to 13 adenocarcinoma, a couple of squamous cell and 1 small cell patients. Samples averaged about 3.8 million productive TCRbeta reads each.

Findings and caveats of the study: Tumor tissue had significantly higher TCR diversity than normal lung. Tumor repertoires had a smaller top 100 clone share than normal lung.

Material: lung tumor tissue. This sequence joins TRBV6-6 and TRBJ1-4; 8 positions agree with TRBD1. The receptor comes from a man aged 55 to 69 with non-small cell lung cancer. The CDR3 here is CASRDQGADTNEKLFF. In DNA form, the CDR3 reads TGTGCCAGCAGGGACCAGGGGGCAGACACTAATGAAAAACTGTTTTTT.